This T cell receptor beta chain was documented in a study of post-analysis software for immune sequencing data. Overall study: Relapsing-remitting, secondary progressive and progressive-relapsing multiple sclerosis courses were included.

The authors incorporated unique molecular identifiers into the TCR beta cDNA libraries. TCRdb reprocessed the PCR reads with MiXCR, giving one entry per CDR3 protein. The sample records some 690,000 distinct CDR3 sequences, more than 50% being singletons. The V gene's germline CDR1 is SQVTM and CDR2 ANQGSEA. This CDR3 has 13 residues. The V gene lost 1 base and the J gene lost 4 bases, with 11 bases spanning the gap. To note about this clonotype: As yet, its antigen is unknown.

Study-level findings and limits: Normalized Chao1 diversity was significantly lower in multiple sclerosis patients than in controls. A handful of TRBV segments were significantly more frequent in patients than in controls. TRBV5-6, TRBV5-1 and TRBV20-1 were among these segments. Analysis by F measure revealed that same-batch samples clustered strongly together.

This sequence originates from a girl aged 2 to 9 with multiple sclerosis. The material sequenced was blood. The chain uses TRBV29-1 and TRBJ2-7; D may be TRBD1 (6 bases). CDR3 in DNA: TGCAGCGTTGAAGGGGACACCCTTTACGAGCAGTACTTC. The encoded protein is CSVEGDTLYEQYF.